One sample yielded the 4 T cell receptor beta chains listed below, sequenced in a study of blood T cell repertoires in COVID-19. Sequencing was performed with immunoSEQ multiplex PCR; in TCRdb, only in-frame clones are kept and a portion is missing. The table includes roughly 40,000 clones, over 70% detected once. The sample taken for sequencing was peripheral blood. The receptor source for this set is a woman older than 75 with acute or convalescent COVID-19.

V usage is TRBV3-1 (or the pseudogene TRBV3-2) and J usage is TRBJ2-3; 9 bases are a match to TRBD1. Germline V lookup: CDR1 LGHDT, CDR2 YNNKEL (reference sequence). The CDR3 extends over 16 amino acids. The V segment lost 3 bases and the J segment 1 base; nucleotides outside the gene matches: 5. The CDR3 reads CASSQGQGKGTDTQYF. DNA for the CDR3: TGTGCCAGCAGCCAGGGACAGGGTAAGGGCACAGATACGCAGTATTTT.

This chain uses TRBV11-2 with TRBJ1-5; no definite D call. V was trimmed by 2 bases and J by 5 bases, leaving 7 bases between them. This CDR3 has 13 residues. Germline CDR1 reads SGHAT; CDR2 reads FQNNGV. CDR3 sequence: CASSLWQDQPQHF. The CDR3 DNA follows: TGTGCCAGCAGCTTATGGCAGGATCAGCCCCAGCATTTT.

The chain has TRBV11-3 and TRBJ2-1, with no clear D. V lost 1 base and J 6 bases, leaving 13 bases between the germline ends. In germline, CDR1 is SGHNT, CDR2 YENEEA. The CDR3 is 15 residues long. The DNA for the CDR3 is TGTGCCAGCAGCTTAGGGAGAGGAATTCCCAATGAGCAGTTCTTC. Translation: CASSLGRGIPNEQFF.

This CDR3 reads CASGRRGRRDEKLFF. In DNA, the CDR3 is TGTGCTAGTGGCCGTCGAGGGCGACGGGATGAAAAACTGTTTTTT. The rearrangement links TRBV12-5 to TRBJ1-4, with D unclear. The germline gives CDR1 LGHNT, CDR2 FRNRAP. V shed 6 bases and J shed 6 bases, with 17 bases lying between them. The CDR3 sequence is 15 residues long.